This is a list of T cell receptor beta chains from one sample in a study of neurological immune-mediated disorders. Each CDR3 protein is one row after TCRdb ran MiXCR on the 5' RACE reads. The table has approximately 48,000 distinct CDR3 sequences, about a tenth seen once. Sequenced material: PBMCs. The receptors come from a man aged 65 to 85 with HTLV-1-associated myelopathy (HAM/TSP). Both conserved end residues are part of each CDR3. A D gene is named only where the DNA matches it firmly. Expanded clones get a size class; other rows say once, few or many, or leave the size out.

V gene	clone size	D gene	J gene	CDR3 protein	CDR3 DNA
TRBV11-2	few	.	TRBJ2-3	CASSSGSTDTQYF	TGTGCCAGCAGCTCAGGGTCCACAGATACGCAGTATTTT
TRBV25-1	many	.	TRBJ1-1	CASSAPLRTAGTEAFF	TGTGCCAGCAGTGCCCCCCTTCGGACGGCGGGCACTGAAGCTTTCTTT
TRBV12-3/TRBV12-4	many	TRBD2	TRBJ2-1	CASTGLAGVDEQFF	TGTGCCAGCACCGGACTAGCGGGAGTGGATGAGCAGTTCTTC
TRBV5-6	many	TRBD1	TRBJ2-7	CASSSVDRDRYEQYF	TGTGCCAGCAGCTCCGTTGACAGGGATAGGTACGAGCAGTACTTC
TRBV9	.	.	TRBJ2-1	CASSVGLRGSGKYNEQFF	TGTGCCAGCAGCGTAGGGCTACGGGGTTCTGGAAAATACAATGAGCAGTTCTTC
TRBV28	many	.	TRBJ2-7	CASSPVRPGWIEQYF	TGTGCCAGCAGTCCCGTCCGACCGGGGTGGATCGAGCAGTACTTC
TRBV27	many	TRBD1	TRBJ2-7	CASSQPGQLNYEQYF	TGTGCCAGCAGCCAACCGGGACAGTTAAATTACGAGCAGTACTTC
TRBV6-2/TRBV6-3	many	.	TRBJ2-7	CASTDRYYEQYF	TGTGCCAGCACGGACCGATACTACGAGCAGTACTTC
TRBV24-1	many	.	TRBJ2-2	CATSGHQDTGELFF	TGTGCCACCAGTGGTCATCAAGACACCGGGGAGCTGTTTTTT
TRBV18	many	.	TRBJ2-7	CASSPTQFHEQYF	TGTGCCAGCTCACCGACACAGTTCCACGAGCAGTACTTC
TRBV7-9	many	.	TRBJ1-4	CASSLGVPDWGEKLFF	TGTGCCAGCAGCTTAGGTGTCCCTGACTGGGGTGAAAAACTGTTTTTT
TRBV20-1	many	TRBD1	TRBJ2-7	CSADTGGLYEQYF	TGCAGTGCTGATACAGGGGGCCTCTACGAGCAGTACTTC
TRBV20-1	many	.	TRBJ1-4	CSARVGFSNEKLFF	TGCAGTGCTAGAGTCGGGTTCTCTAATGAAAAACTGTTTTTT
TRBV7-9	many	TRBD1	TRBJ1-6	CASSRQGSPLHF	TGTGCCAGCAGCCGACAGGGTTCACCCCTCCACTTT
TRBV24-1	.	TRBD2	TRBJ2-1	CATSDPTSHPYDTQFF	TGTGCCACCAGTGACCCGACTAGCCATCCGTACGATACGCAGTTCTTC
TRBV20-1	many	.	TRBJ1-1	CSARENTEAFF	TGCAGTGCTAGAGAGAACACTGAAGCTTTCTTT
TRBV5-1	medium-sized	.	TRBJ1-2	CASSFGSEYGYTF	TGCGCCAGCAGCTTCGGCAGCGAGTATGGCTACACCTTC
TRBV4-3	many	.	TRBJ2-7	CASSQGRTADYEQYF	TGCGCCAGCAGCCAGGGGAGGACAGCGGACTACGAGCAGTACTTC
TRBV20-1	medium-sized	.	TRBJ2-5	CSARAGGGVETQYF	TGCAGTGCTAGGGCCGGGGGAGGAGTGGAGACCCAGTACTTC
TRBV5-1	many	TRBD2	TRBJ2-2	CASRFIRDYSNTGELFF	TGCGCCAGCAGATTCATCCGGGACTATTCGAACACCGGGGAGCTGTTTTTT
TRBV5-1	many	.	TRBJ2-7	CASSREGAYEQYF	TGCGCCAGCAGTCGTGAGGGGGCCTACGAGCAGTACTTC
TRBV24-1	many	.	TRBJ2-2	CATSAGGHTGELFF	TGTGCCACCAGTGCCGGGGGTCACACCGGGGAGCTGTTTTTT